The 30 T cell receptor beta chains presented below share a single source sample, sequenced in a study of beta chain features in type 1 diabetes. Notes on the study in general: There was a moderate but significant shortening of TCRB CDR3s in all four CD4+ subsets of Type 1 diabetes patients.

For these receptors, no antigen is known. The isolated RNA, all of it, was reverse transcribed, so expressed TCRB transcripts were what got sequenced. Clones were read by immunoSEQ multiplex PCR, and TCRdb kept only the in-frame ones, dropping some. Among a few hundred thousand clones listed, 10% to 15% were seen once. What was sequenced was naive CD4+ T cells from blood. These receptors were collected from a woman aged 18-29 years with type 1 diabetes.

The genes are TRBV30 and TRBJ2-1, with D perhaps TRBD1 (6 bases). Trimming removed 1 base at V and 5 bases at J, with 9 bases between. Looked up from germline, CDR1 is GTSNPN and CDR2 is SVGIG (reference sequence). This CDR3 comprises 13 residues. DNA of the CDR3: TGTGCCTGGAGTGAGGGGGATGACAATGAGCAGTTCTTC. This translates into CAWSEGDDNEQFF.

This rearrangement joins TRBV2 to TRBJ2-3; 14 bases are shared with TRBD2. Per the germline V gene, CDR1 is SNHLY and CDR2 is FYNNEI. J gave up 5 bases and V 7 bases, and 11 bases lay outside the gene matches. There are 17 residues in the CDR3. The chain's CDR3 is CASISAGLAGVGDTQYF. The CDR3 coding sequence is TGTGCCAGCATTTCCGCGGGACTAGCGGGAGTAGGAGATACGCAGTATTTT.

Only a few counts were recorded for this clone. The chain joins TRBV19 to TRBJ2-4; D is possibly TRBD1 (6 bases). The CDR3 has 11 residues. The germline gives CDR1 LNHDA, CDR2 SQIVND (reference sequence). The ends were cut back, 9 bases at V and 8 bases at J, with 11 bases in the middle. CDR3 coding DNA: TGTGCCAGCTCACAGGGTTACATTCAGTACTTC. Protein: CASSQGYIQYF.

This sequence joins TRBV18 and TRBJ1-1, with 7 bases aligning to TRBD1. Germline loops: CDR1 KGHSH, CDR2 LQKENI. The CDR3 is made up of 13 amino acids. The junction had 7 bases not matched to a gene; V was cut back by 3 bases and J by 9 bases. This CDR3 is CASSPNGQDKAFF. CDR3 coding DNA: TGTGCCAGCTCACCCAATGGACAGGACAAAGCTTTCTTT.

This clone has more than one count but fewer than ten. The chain links TRBV5-1 to TRBJ2-7, with 8 bases that match TRBD1. The CDR3 spans 15 residues. V lost 0 bases to trimming and J lost 2 bases; unmatched junction nucleotides: 4. Germline CDR1 reads SGHRS; CDR2 reads YFSETQ. The CDR3 coding sequence is TGCGCCAGCAGCTTGGGGGGACAGGACACCTACGAGCAGTACTTC. It codes for CASSLGGQDTYEQYF.

This clone was counted between two and nine times. The rearrangement joins TRBV7-2 to TRBJ2-7; the match to TRBD2 covers 8 bases. Unmatched junction bases numbered 6, after V lost 4 bases and J lost 4 bases. The CDR3 runs 14 residues. Germline CDR1 is SGHTA and CDR2 is FQGNSA. The CDR3 region has the DNA TGTGCCAGCAGCTCCTCGGGGGGGCTGTACGAGCAGTACTTC. This gives the protein CASSSSGGLYEQYF.

The chain employs TRBV7-8 and TRBJ1-1; no firm D call. Germline CDR1 and CDR2: SGHVS and FQNEAQ. V dropped 5 bases and J dropped 6 bases, with 13 bases sitting between them. This CDR3 comprises 13 residues. The CDR3 protein is CASSPYLRAEAFF. The CDR3 region has the DNA TGTGCCAGCAGCCCCTATCTTCGGGCTGAAGCTTTCTTT.

This clone was seen a few times. V and J are TRBV29-1 and TRBJ2-1, with 8 bases matching TRBD2. Looked up from germline, CDR1 is SQVTM and CDR2 is ANQGSEA. Trimming removed 2 bases from V and 4 bases from J; junction bases left unmatched: 7. The CDR3 loop spans 15 amino acids. The CDR3 coding sequence is TGCAGCGTTGAAAACGGCGGGAGGTCATACAATGAGCAGTTCTTC. As protein: CSVENGGRSYNEQFF.

This clone was counted only a few times. The V call is TRBV19, the J call TRBJ2-2; 14 nucleotides align to TRBD2. CDR1 and CDR2 (germline): LNHDA, SQIVND (reference sequence). V shed 9 bases and J 7 bases; nucleotides not matched to a gene: 16. This CDR3 region has 18 residues. The CDR3 coding sequence is TGTGCCAGCGACCGACCGGGACTAGCGGGAGCGCTGGGCGGGGAGCTGTTTTTT. It yields the protein CASDRPGLAGALGGELFF. Complete variable domain (other parts from reference TRBV19 and TRBJ2-2): DGGITQSPKYLFRKEGQNVTLSCEQNLNHDAMYWYRQDPGQGLRLIYYSQIVNDFQKGDIAEGYSVSREKKESFPLTVTSAQKNPTAFYLCASDRPGLAGALGGELFFGEGSRLTVL.

This clone came up a few times. The chain recombines TRBV28 with TRBJ2-3; 8 bases are a match to TRBD1. V was clipped by 5 bases and J by 6 bases; unmatched bases: 10. Germline V CDR1 and CDR2: MDHEN, SYDVKM. The CDR3 length is 15 residues. DNA for the CDR3: TGTGCCAGCAGTCCGGGACAGGTTTTCTTCGATACGCAGTATTTT. It encodes CASSPGQVFFDTQYF. Filled out from reference TRBV28 and TRBJ2-3, the complete variable domain reads DVKVTQSSRYLVKRTGEKVFLECVQDMDHENMFWYRQDPGLGLRLIYFSYDVKMKEKGDIPEGYSVSREKKERFSLILESASTNQTSMYLCASSPGQVFFDTQYFGPGTRLTVL.

Turning to this clone: Within the sample, other DNA sequences also encode this same CDR3. V gene TRBV7-2 combines with J gene TRBJ2-4, with 10 positions matching TRBD1. The germline V gene has CDR1 SGHTA and CDR2 FQGNSA. V gave up 3 bases and J gave up 7 bases; unmatched junction bases: 0. The CDR3 has 13 amino acids. In nucleotides, the CDR3 is TGTGCCAGCAGCTTGGGACAGGGGAACATTCAGTACTTC. It codes for CASSLGQGNIQYF.

The gene calls are TRBV5-4 and TRBJ1-1, with a tentative D call TRBD1 (5 bases). The germline V gene has CDR1 SGHNT and CDR2 YYREEE (reference sequence). This CDR3 has 16 residues. Trimming cost V 0 bases and J 0 bases, with 12 bases left between them. Here the CDR3 DNA reads TGTGCCAGCAGCTTGGAGCAGGGAACCATGAACACTGAAGCTTTCTTT. This sequence encodes CASSLEQGTMNTEAFF.

This clone was picked up a small number of times. The rearrangement uses TRBV4-1 and TRBJ1-6; the match to TRBD1 covers 7 bases. The junction had 8 bases not matched to a gene; V was cut back by 7 bases and J by 8 bases. Germline CDR1 reads MGHRA; CDR2 reads YSYEKL. The CDR3 runs to 14 residues. CDR3 nucleotides: TGCGCCAGCACCCGGCCAGGGGGATATTCACCCCTCCACTTT. The encoded protein is CASTRPGGYSPLHF.

This clone turned up a few times. This chain connects TRBV20-1 to TRBJ1-1; D is perhaps TRBD1 (6 bases). The V gene's germline CDR1 is DFQATT and CDR2 SNEGSKA (reference sequence). Trimming took off 6 bases at V and 7 bases at J, with 6 bases between the two ends. This CDR3 comprises 9 residues. The CDR3 sequence: CSATGEAFF. CDR3 nucleotides: TGCAGTGCGACAGGTGAAGCTTTCTTT.

The J gene is TRBJ2-1, the V gene TRBV19; the match to TRBD1 covers 7 bases. This CDR3 is 12 amino acids long. The V segment lost 4 bases and the J segment 8 bases; nucleotides outside the gene matches: 2. CDR1 and CDR2 (germline): LNHDA, SQIVND (reference sequence). The chain's CDR3 is CASSRTGDEQFF. The CDR3 DNA is TGTGCCAGTAGTAGAACAGGGGATGAGCAGTTCTTC.

This clone was detected a few times. CDR3 sequence: CASSREGAEAFF. Here the CDR3 DNA reads TGCGCCAGCAGCCGGGAAGGCGCTGAAGCTTTCTTT. The V gene is TRBV23-1, the J gene TRBJ1-1; D ambiguous. TRBV23-1 falls under the ORF class, with uncertain function. V lost 6 bases and J 6 bases, leaving 11 bases between the germline ends. The CDR3 spans 12 residues.

This clone occurred a few times. The chain has TRBV6-5 and TRBJ1-2, with 10 bases that match TRBD1. The junction had 4 bases not matched to a gene; V was cut back by 6 bases and J by 0 bases. This CDR3 has 15 amino acids. Germline-derived CDR1 and CDR2 are MNHEY and SVGAGI. Here the CDR3 DNA reads TGTGCCAGCAGACCCGGGACAGGGGCTAACTATGGCTACACCTTC. It codes for CASRPGTGANYGYTF.

This clone was detected only a few times. J is TRBJ2-1 and V is TRBV7-9, with 15 bases that match TRBD2. V trimming: 6 bases; J trimming: 3 bases; junction bases outside the gene matches: 6. The germline CDR1 and CDR2 sequences are SEHNR and FQNEAQ (reference sequence). The CDR3 contains 17 residues. The CDR3 loop reads CASRGTSGRTHYNEQFF. The CDR3, as DNA: TGTGCCAGCAGGGGGACTAGCGGGAGGACACACTACAATGAGCAGTTCTTC.

This clone was observed a few times. This sample includes further DNA sequences coding for the same CDR3. This chain connects TRBV7-2 to TRBJ1-5, with D possibly TRBD1 on 6 matching bases. Germline assignment: CDR1 SGHTA and CDR2 FQGNSA. V gave up 4 bases and J gave up 4 bases, with 11 bases separating them. The CDR3 has 14 amino acids. The CDR3 region is CASSYGQSNQPQHF. The CDR3 nucleotides are TGTGCCAGCAGCTACGGACAGTCGAATCAGCCCCAGCATTTT.

V gene TRBV9 combines with J gene TRBJ2-3; D unclear. The ends were cut back, 4 bases at V and 0 bases at J, with 3 bases in the middle. From germline, CDR1 is SGDLS and CDR2 YYNGEE. The CDR3 consists of 12 residues. The DNA of the CDR3 is TGTGCCAGCAGCCTCAGCACAGATACGCAGTATTTT. This gives the protein CASSLSTDTQYF.

The rearrangement joins TRBV29-1 to TRBJ1-4; D is undetermined. This CDR3 has 13 residues. The germline V and J ends were trimmed by 6 bases and 4 bases, with 12 bases remaining between them. The germline gives CDR1 SQVTM, CDR2 ANQGSEA. The CDR3 DNA reads TGCAGCGTCATTGCAGACAATAATGAAAAACTGTTTTTT. Amino acids: CSVIADNNEKLFF. The full variable domain, completed using reference TRBV29-1 and TRBJ1-4, is SAVISQKPSRDICQRGTSLTIQCQVDSQVTMMFWYRQQPGQSLTLIATANQGSEATYESGFVIDKFPISRPNLTFSTLTVSNMSPEDSSIYLCSVIADNNEKLFFGSGTQLSVL.

This rearrangement joins TRBV6-5 to TRBJ2-7; 8 bases agree with TRBD2. Germline CDR1 and CDR2: MNHEY and SVGAGI. Trimming took 6 bases from V and 7 from J; bases not matched to a gene: 8. The CDR3 extends over 13 amino acids. The CDR3 loop reads CASSAGGPREQYF. The CDR3 region has the DNA TGTGCCAGCAGCGCGGGGGGCCCGAGGGAGCAGTACTTC.

The chain carries TRBV11-2 and TRBJ2-3; tentatively, D is TRBD1 (5 bases). The V and J ends lost 5 bases and 4 bases respectively, with 13 bases between them. This CDR3 region has 14 residues. The V gene's germline CDR1 is SGHAT and CDR2 FQNNGV. Here the CDR3 reads CASSMQGWADTQYF. In DNA, the CDR3 is TGTGCCAGCAGCATGCAGGGATGGGCAGATACGCAGTATTTT.

This chain joins TRBV27 and TRBJ1-6; weak D call: TRBD1 (6 bases). This CDR3 region has 15 residues. The ends were cut back, 5 bases at V and 10 bases at J, with 18 bases in the middle. The germline gives CDR1 MNHEY, CDR2 SMNVEV (reference sequence). CDR3 DNA: TGTGCCAGCAGTCCCAGGACAGTTCTTAGGTCACCCCTCCACTTT. This gives the protein CASSPRTVLRSPLHF.

In DNA form, the CDR3 reads TGTGCCAGCAGTTCCGGCGGACTAGCGGGAGCAGCCTCTCGGTTCTTC. Its translation: CASSSGGLAGAASRFF. The gene calls are TRBV28 and TRBJ2-1, with 13 nucleotides matching TRBD2. The trim removed 4 bases at V and 15 bases at J, leaving 15 bases unmatched. CDR1 is MDHEN and CDR2 is SYDVKM in the germline V gene. CDR3 length: 16 amino acids. The whole variable domain, filled in from reference TRBV28 and TRBJ2-1, reads DVKVTQSSRYLVKRTGEKVFLECVQDMDHENMFWYRQDPGLGLRLIYFSYDVKMKEKGDIPEGYSVSREKKERFSLILESASTNQTSMYLCASSSGGLAGAASRFFGPGTRLTVL.

This clone was seen only a few times. V is TRBV29-1 and J is TRBJ2-1; 11 bases fit TRBD2. This CDR3 contains 14 residues. Germline V gene data show CDR1 as SQVTM and CDR2 as ANQGSEA. V shed 6 bases and J 10 bases; nucleotides not matched to a gene: 11. CDR3 in DNA: TGCAGCGTAGTGGGACTAGCGGTGCAGGGAGAGCAGTTCTTC. Translating it yields CSVVGLAVQGEQFF.

This clone was picked up a small number of times. This chain links TRBV15 with TRBJ2-1, with TRBD2 identical over 8 bases. The CDR3 is made up of 15 amino acids. Germline values: CDR1 LNHNV, CDR2 YYDKDF (reference sequence). V lost 1 base to trimming and J lost 4 bases; unmatched junction nucleotides: 3. The CDR3: CATSRALAEYNEQFF. CDR3 nucleotides: TGTGCCACCAGCAGAGCACTAGCGGAGTACAATGAGCAGTTCTTC.

V and J are TRBV18 and TRBJ1-1, with D unresolved. Trimming took 4 bases from V and 10 from J, leaving 22 bases between them. The CDR3 has 15 residues. Germline CDR1 is KGHSH and CDR2 is LQKENI. CDR3 bases: TGTGCCAGCTCACTAGGAAGGGAGCCGGGTGGAGGAGCTTTCTTT. Translated, it gives CASSLGREPGGGAFF.

There are a few counts of this clone. V and J are TRBV5-1 and TRBJ2-1; 14 nucleotides align to TRBD2. CDR3 length: 13 residues. CDR1 is SGHRS, CDR2 YFSETQ, per germline. V dropped 9 bases and J dropped 7; count of bases not matched to a gene: 3. The CDR3 is CATGLAGANEQFF. The CDR3 coding sequence is TGCGCCACGGGACTAGCGGGAGCGAATGAGCAGTTCTTC.

This clone was seen a few times. The chain is built from TRBV9 and TRBJ2-1; 8 bases line up with TRBD2. Germline V gene sequence: CDR1 SGDLS, CDR2 YYNGEE. The CDR3 extends over 14 amino acids. V lost 3 bases, J lost 7 bases, and 6 bases stayed unmatched. DNA for the CDR3: TGTGCCAGCAGCGCGCACGGGGGGGGGAATGAGCAGTTCTTC. Protein sequence: CASSAHGGGNEQFF.